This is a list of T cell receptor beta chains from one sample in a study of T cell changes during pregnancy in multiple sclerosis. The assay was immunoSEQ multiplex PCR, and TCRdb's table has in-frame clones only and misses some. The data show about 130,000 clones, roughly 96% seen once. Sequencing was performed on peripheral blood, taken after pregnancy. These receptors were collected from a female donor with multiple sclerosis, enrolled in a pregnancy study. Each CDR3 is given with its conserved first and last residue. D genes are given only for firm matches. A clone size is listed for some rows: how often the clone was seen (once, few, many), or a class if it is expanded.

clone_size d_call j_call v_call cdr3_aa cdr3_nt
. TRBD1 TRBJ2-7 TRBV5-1 CASSLDRGDEQYF TGCGCCAGCAGCTTGGACAGGGGCGATGAGCAGTACTTC
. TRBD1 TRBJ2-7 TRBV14 CASSQGLQGASYEQYF TGTGCCAGCAGCCAAGGCTTGCAGGGGGCGTCTTACGAGCAGTACTTC
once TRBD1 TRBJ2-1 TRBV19 CASSKTTGGPYNEQFF TGTGCCAGTAGTAAGACTACAGGGGGACCGTACAATGAGCAGTTCTTC
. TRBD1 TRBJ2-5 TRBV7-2 CASSLTDRSQETQYF TGTGCCAGCAGCTTAACGGACAGGTCCCAAGAGACCCAGTACTTC
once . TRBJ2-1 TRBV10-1 CATPAVVQFF TGCGCCACACCAGCGGTGGTTCAGTTCTTC
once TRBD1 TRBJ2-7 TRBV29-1 CSVGTGTTYEQYF TGCAGCGTGGGGACAGGTACGACCTACGAGCAGTACTTC
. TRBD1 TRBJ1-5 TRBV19 CASSGTGNQPQHF TGTGCCAGTAGTGGGACAGGGAATCAGCCCCAGCATTTT
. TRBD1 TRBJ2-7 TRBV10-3 CAISEFGTAHTVQYF TGTGCCATCAGTGAGTTTGGGACAGCCCATACCGTGCAGTACTTC
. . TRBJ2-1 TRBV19 CASSSTSANEQFF TGTGCCAGTAGTTCGACTAGTGCCAATGAGCAGTTCTTC
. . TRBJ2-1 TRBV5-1 CASSLFFGDEQFF TGCGCCAGCAGCCTGTTTTTCGGGGATGAGCAGTTCTTC
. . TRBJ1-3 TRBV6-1 CASSGGTAGNTIYF TGTGCCAGCAGCGGCGGGACGGCTGGAAACACCATATATTTT
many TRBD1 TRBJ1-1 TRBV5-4 CASSWDRGEAFF TGTGCCAGCAGCTGGGACAGGGGTGAAGCTTTCTTT
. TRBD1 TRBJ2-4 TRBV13 CASSIQTGGKNIQYF TGTGCCAGCAGCATCCAGACAGGGGGCAAAAACATTCAGTACTTC
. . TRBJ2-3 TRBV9 CASSVATTGVGDTQYF TGTGCCAGCAGCGTAGCTACCACGGGGGTGGGGGATACGCAGTATTTT
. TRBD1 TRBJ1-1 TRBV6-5 CASSYRGQTNTEAFF TGTGCCAGCAGTTACCGGGGACAGACGAACACTGAAGCTTTCTTT
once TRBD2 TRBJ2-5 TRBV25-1 CASSELGTSGRAQETQYF TGTGCCAGCAGTGAATTAGGGACTAGCGGGAGGGCCCAAGAGACCCAGTACTTC
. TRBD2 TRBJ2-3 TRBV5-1 CASSWGAGGSTDTQYF TGCGCCAGCAGCTGGGGAGCGGGGGGCAGCACAGATACGCAGTATTTT
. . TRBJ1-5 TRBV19 CASSLLWSNQPQHF TGTGCCAGTAGCCTTCTATGGAGCAATCAGCCCCAGCATTTT
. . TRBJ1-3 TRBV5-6 CASSFAGAGNTIYF TGTGCCAGCAGCTTTGCAGGGGCAGGAAACACCATATATTTT
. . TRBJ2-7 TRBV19 CASSSAEAGYEQYF TGTGCCAGTAGTTCGGCGGAGGCGGGCTACGAGCAGTACTTC
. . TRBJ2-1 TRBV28 CASSLQLRLNNEQFF TGTGCCAGCAGCCTCCAGTTGAGGCTAAACAATGAGCAGTTCTTC
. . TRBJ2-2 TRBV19 CASSIIGFTGELFF TGTGCCAGTAGTATAATCGGGTTCACCGGGGAGCTGTTTTTT
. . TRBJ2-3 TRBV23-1 CASTPEVF TGCGCCAGCACCCCGGAGGTATTT
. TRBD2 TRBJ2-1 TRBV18 CASSSTGTSGLDEQFF TGTGCCAGCTCATCTACCGGGACTAGCGGGTTGGATGAGCAGTTCTTC
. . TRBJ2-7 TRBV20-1 CSAALTYEQYF TGCAGTGCCGCGCTTACCTACGAGCAGTACTTC
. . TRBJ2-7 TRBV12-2 CARTTRACYEQYF TGTGCAAGAACCACCAGGGCATGCTACGAGCAGTACTTC
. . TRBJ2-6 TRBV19 CASSIPTGIFPGANVLTF TGTGCCAGTAGTATCCCGACAGGAATTTTTCCTGGGGCCAACGTCCTGACTTTC
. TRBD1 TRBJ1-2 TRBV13 CASSSGQGARGYTF TGTGCCAGCAGCTCGGGACAGGGGGCTCGTGGCTACACCTTC
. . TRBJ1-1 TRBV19 CASRDGASAHEAFF TGTGCCAGTAGGGATGGAGCGTCTGCCCACGAAGCTTTCTTT
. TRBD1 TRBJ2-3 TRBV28 CASSWHRGQGTDTQYF TGTGCCAGCAGTTGGCACAGGGGCCAGGGCACAGATACGCAGTATTTT
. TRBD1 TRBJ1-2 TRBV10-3 CAISDPAAGTGGGYGYTF TGTGCCATCAGTGACCCAGCGGCGGGGACAGGGGGTGGCTATGGCTACACCTTC
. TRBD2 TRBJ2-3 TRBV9 CASSGLAGDPDTQYF TGTGCCAGCAGCGGACTAGCGGGAGATCCAGATACGCAGTATTTT
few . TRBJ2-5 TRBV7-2 CASSFEVGTQYF TGTGCCAGCAGCTTCGAGGTCGGGACCCAGTACTTC
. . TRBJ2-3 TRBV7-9 CASSPALAFSTDTQYF TGTGCCAGCAGCCCTGCCCTAGCGTTCAGCACAGATACGCAGTATTTT
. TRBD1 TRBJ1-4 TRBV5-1 CASSSLPTGLTEKLFF TGCGCCAGCAGCTCTCTCCCGACAGGGTTAACTGAAAAACTGTTTTTT
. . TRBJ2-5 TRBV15 CATSSPAAGYQETQYF TGTGCCACCAGCAGTCCAGCTGCAGGGTACCAAGAGACCCAGTACTTC
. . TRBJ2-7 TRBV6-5 CASSMDRGYEQYF TGTGCCAGCAGCATGGACAGAGGGTACGAGCAGTACTTC
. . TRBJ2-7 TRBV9 CASSVETNYEQYF TGTGCCAGCAGCGTAGAAACAAACTACGAGCAGTACTTC
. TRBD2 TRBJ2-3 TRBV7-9 CASSLGGTDTQYF TGTGCCAGCAGCCTCGGGGGGACAGATACGCAGTATTTT
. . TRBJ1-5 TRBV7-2 CASSPPGNSNQPQHF TGTGCCAGCAGCCCCCCCGGGAATAGCAATCAGCCCCAGCATTTT
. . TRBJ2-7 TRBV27 CASSPSMTLRDEQYF TGTGCCAGCAGTCCTTCTATGACCCTCCGGGACGAGCAGTACTTC
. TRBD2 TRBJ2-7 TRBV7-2 CASSPHAPGLAGVYEQYF TGTGCCAGCAGCCCACACGCCCCGGGACTAGCGGGAGTTTACGAGCAGTACTTC
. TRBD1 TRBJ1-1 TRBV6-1 CASRTGGSNTEAFF TGTGCCAGCAGAACAGGGGGCTCGAACACTGAAGCTTTCTTT
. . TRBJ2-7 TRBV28 CASGVTGSPNEQYF TGTGCCAGCGGGGTAACAGGGTCCCCAAACGAGCAGTACTTC
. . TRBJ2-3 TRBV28 CASSFLGADTQYF TGTGCCAGCAGTTTTCTAGGGGCAGATACGCAGTATTTT
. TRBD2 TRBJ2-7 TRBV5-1 CASSPHRRREKLEQYF TGCGCCAGCAGCCCCCACCGGAGGCGGGAGAAACTCGAGCAGTACTTC
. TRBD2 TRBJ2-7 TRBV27 CASSPLLAGGNEQYF TGTGCCAGCAGTCCCTTACTAGCGGGAGGCAACGAGCAGTACTTC
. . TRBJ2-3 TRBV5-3 CARYFRGSLDTQYF TGTGCCAGGTACTTTAGGGGAAGTCTTGATACGCAGTATTTT
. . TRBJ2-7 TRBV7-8 CASLPRGRHEQYF TGTGCCAGCCTCCCCAGGGGTCGCCACGAGCAGTACTTC